This is a list of T cell receptor beta chains from one sample in a study of T-cell memory formation after mild COVID-19. In TCRdb, the 5' RACE reads were re-called with MiXCR into one record per CDR3 protein. The table shows roughly 240,000 distinct CDR3 sequences, with roughly 17% occurring only once. The source material was PBMCs or a T cell subset sorted from them (not recorded which). The receptors here all came from a man aged 18 to 29 who had mild COVID-19 (a few samples of this study predate the infection). Cell type and time point are not known. Both conserved end residues are part of each CDR3. A D gene is named only where the DNA matches it firmly. Not every row has a clone size; where given, it reads once, few, many or a size class.

d_call,clone_size,j_call,v_call,cdr3_aa,cdr3_nt
NA,NA,TRBJ1-1,TRBV12-5,CASGRTGNTEAFF,TGTGCTAGTGGGCGTACAGGGAACACTGAAGCTTTCTTT
NA,few,TRBJ1-2,TRBV12-3/TRBV12-4,CASSLPYRGPDGYTF,TGTGCCAGCAGTCTCCCCTACCGGGGGCCCGATGGCTACACCTTC
NA,NA,TRBJ2-7,TRBV6-1,CASSPPAYEQYF,TGTGCCAGCAGCCCCCCAGCCTACGAGCAGTACTTC
TRBD1,few,TRBJ2-2,TRBV24-1,CATSDPPGTGGDLNTGELFF,TGTGCCACCAGTGACCCCCCCGGGACAGGGGGCGACCTTAACACCGGGGAGCTGTTTTTT
TRBD2,NA,TRBJ2-1,TRBV24-1,CATSDPGRGGLGEQFF,TGTGCCACCAGTGATCCAGGGCGGGGGGGCCTAGGTGAGCAGTTCTTC
TRBD2,few,TRBJ2-1,TRBV20-1,CSARDPWRAGGDNEQFF,TGCAGTGCTAGAGATCCCTGGCGAGCGGGGGGCGACAATGAGCAGTTCTTC
TRBD2,once,TRBJ2-5,TRBV3-1,CARSRETSGDQETQYF,TGTGCCAGAAGCCGAGAGACTAGCGGGGACCAAGAGACCCAGTACTTC
TRBD1,NA,TRBJ2-3,TRBV7-7,CASSSGQGAYTQYF,TGTGCTAGCAGCTCAGGGCAGGGGGCATATACGCAGTATTTT
NA,many,TRBJ2-1,TRBV12-3/TRBV12-4,CASSSTQGRKRNEQFF,TGTGCCAGCTCATCCACACAGGGACGGAAGCGCAATGAGCAGTTCTTC
NA,NA,TRBJ1-3,TRBV3-1,CASRWKSGNTIYF,TGTGCCAGCCGCTGGAAATCTGGAAACACCATATATTTT
NA,NA,TRBJ1-5,TRBV4-1,CASSQDPGDSNQPQHF,TGCGCCAGCAGCCAAGATCCGGGCGATAGCAATCAGCCCCAGCATTTT
TRBD1,few,TRBJ1-6,TRBV11-2,CASSSDRGISPLHF,TGTGCCAGCAGCTCCGACAGGGGCATTTCACCCCTCCACTTT
NA,NA,TRBJ2-5,TRBV3-1,CASSQPPGQETQYF,TGTGCCAGCAGCCAACCCCCCGGCCAAGAGACCCAGTACTTC
TRBD1,many,TRBJ2-3,TRBV11-2,CASSPQGDTQYF,TGTGCCAGCAGCCCACAGGGGGATACGCAGTATTTT
TRBD2,few,TRBJ2-6,TRBV12-3/TRBV12-4,CASSFMGRGLAGGRTSGANVLTF,TGTGCCAGCAGTTTTATGGGCAGGGGACTAGCGGGGGGCCGAACGTCTGGGGCCAACGTCCTGACTTTC
NA,few,TRBJ1-1,TRBV20-1,CSATQGSTEAFF,TGCAGTGCTACTCAGGGAAGCACTGAAGCTTTCTTT
TRBD1,NA,TRBJ2-5,TRBV20-1,CSARDPQGDGETQYF,TGCAGTGCTAGAGACCCACAGGGGGACGGGGAGACCCAGTACTTC
TRBD1,many,TRBJ2-2,TRBV4-3,CASSQELTGGWGGELFF,TGCGCCAGCAGCCAAGAGCTGACAGGGGGCTGGGGCGGGGAGCTGTTTTTT
TRBD1,many,TRBJ1-1,TRBV7-9,CASSYRGENTEAFF,TGTGCCAGCAGCTACAGGGGTGAGAACACTGAAGCTTTCTTT
NA,NA,TRBJ2-1,TRBV7-9,CASSAATDGQFF,TGTGCCAGCAGCGCCGCGACGGACGGGCAGTTCTTC
NA,NA,TRBJ2-1,TRBV6-5,CASSYGDPSIPSNEQFF,TGTGCCAGCAGTTACGGGGATCCGTCCATCCCCTCCAATGAGCAGTTCTTC
NA,NA,TRBJ2-3,TRBV5-1,CASSPVGLADTQYF,TGCGCCAGCAGCCCGGTAGGGTTGGCAGATACGCAGTATTTT
TRBD1,few,TRBJ1-6,TRBV25-1,CASREQGAGSPLHF,TGTGCCAGCAGGGAACAGGGGGCAGGATCACCCCTCCACTTT
NA,NA,TRBJ1-2,TRBV19,CASSRGHGYTF,TGTGCCAGTAGTCGAGGCCACGGCTACACCTTC
TRBD2,NA,TRBJ2-4,TRBV10-1,CASRLGLAVPENIQYF,TGCGCCAGCAGACTCGGACTAGCGGTTCCCGAAAACATTCAGTACTTC
NA,few,TRBJ2-4,TRBV4-3,CASSQDGGQGIQYF,TGCGCCAGCAGCCAAGATGGGGGGCAGGGCATTCAGTACTTC
NA,NA,TRBJ1-1,TRBV9,CASSPGVNRAFF,TGTGCCAGCAGCCCCGGGGTGAATAGAGCTTTCTTT
NA,few,TRBJ2-7,TRBV5-1,CASSITRAYEQYF,TGCGCCAGCAGCATCACTAGGGCCTACGAGCAGTACTTC
TRBD1,NA,TRBJ1-6,TRBV5-4,CASSERQGNSPLHF,TGTGCCAGCAGCGAGAGACAGGGGAATTCACCCCTCCACTTT
NA,few,TRBJ1-6,TRBV6-2/TRBV6-3,CASSYVAENSPLHF,TGTGCCAGCAGTTACGTAGCGGAGAATTCACCCCTCCACTTT
NA,few,TRBJ2-3,TRBV5-1,CASSSSHTDTQYF,TGCGCCAGCAGCTCTTCCCACACAGATACGCAGTATTTT
TRBD1,few,TRBJ2-5,TRBV6-2/TRBV6-3,CASSSQGHQETQYF,TGTGCCAGCAGTTCACAGGGGCACCAAGAGACCCAGTACTTC
NA,NA,TRBJ1-1,TRBV18,CASSPGLPSGNTEAFF,TGTGCCAGCTCACCAGGTTTACCCTCGGGGAACACTGAAGCTTTCTTT
NA,few,TRBJ2-3,TRBV24-1,CATSDWADTQYF,TGTGCCACCAGTGACTGGGCAGATACGCAGTATTTT
TRBD2,few,TRBJ2-1,TRBV4-1,CASSQRGAPNNEQFF,TGCGCCAGCTCACAGCGGGGGGCCCCTAACAATGAGCAGTTCTTC
NA,NA,TRBJ2-3,TRBV20-1,CSASGGNGPDTQYF,TGCAGTGCTAGTGGGGGGAACGGACCAGATACGCAGTATTTT
NA,NA,TRBJ2-1,TRBV20-1,CSAYFHLRGNNEQFF,TGCAGTGCTTATTTTCACCTTCGAGGAAACAATGAGCAGTTCTTC
NA,many,TRBJ1-2,TRBV27,CASSLAAGDYGYTF,TGTGCCAGCAGTTTGGCAGCTGGGGACTATGGCTACACCTTC
NA,NA,TRBJ2-1,TRBV7-3,CASSPSRDSIDEQFF,TGTGCCAGCAGCCCTAGCCGGGACTCAATCGATGAGCAGTTCTTC
TRBD1,NA,TRBJ2-6,TRBV6-2/TRBV6-3,CASSLQGRANVLTF,TGTGCCAGCAGTTTACAGGGGAGGGCCAACGTCCTGACTTTC
NA,NA,TRBJ2-7,TRBV29-1,CSVEAPAGVGLAINEQYF,TGCAGCGTTGAAGCTCCTGCAGGGGTCGGGCTAGCGATCAACGAGCAGTACTTC
NA,NA,TRBJ1-1,TRBV5-8,CASSWSPTRQTEAFF,TGTGCCAGCAGCTGGAGCCCCACTCGGCAGACTGAAGCTTTCTTT